A single sample is the source of the 20 T cell receptor beta chains below, sequenced in a study of T cell repertoires in cytomegalovirus infection. Each CDR3 protein is one row after TCRdb ran MiXCR on the reads. The sample records 650,000 to 900,000 distinct CDR3 sequences, about 29% being singletons. No antigens are known for them. This material consisted of cultured CD8+ T cells from PBMCs, taken from culture after CMV antigen stimulation. The source of these receptors is a human donor in good health (CMV status not recorded). Some clones in this sample may be carry-over from other donors' samples.

In this sample, this clonotype turned up once. One end of the junction varies from germline; a read error may be responsible. This chain connects TRBV6-6 to TRBJ2-3, with no clear D. The CDR3 is 13 residues long. Per germline, CDR1 MNHNY and CDR2 SVGAGI (reference sequence). CDR3 residues: CVSSSNLADTQYF. CDR3 sequence (DNA): TGTGTCAGCAGTTCCAACCTTGCAGATACGCAGTATTTT.

The V gene is TRBV27, the J gene TRBJ2-5; D perhaps matches TRBD1 (5 bases). This CDR3 has 14 residues. The V end lost 4 bases, the J end lost 3 bases, and 12 bases lay between the germline ends. Looked up from germline, CDR1 is MNHEY and CDR2 is SMNVEV (reference sequence). The CDR3 here is CASSYRQGEETQYF. Written as DNA, the CDR3 is TGTGCCAGCAGTTATAGGCAGGGCGAAGAGACCCAGTACTTC.

This clonotype was seen only a few times. This chain uses TRBV5-6 with TRBJ1-1, with D unresolved. The germline V gene has CDR1 SGHDT and CDR2 YYEEEE. There are 14 residues in the CDR3. With 0 bases removed from V and 5 bases from J, the gap between germline ends came to 11 bases. In DNA form, the CDR3 reads TGTGCCAGCAGCTTGGCCCTCTGGGGAACTGAAGCTTTCTTT. Its protein is CASSLALWGTEAFF.

The chain carries TRBV27 and TRBJ1-4, with 10 bases that match TRBD1. Germline trimming cut 3 bases from V and 11 bases from J; bases unmatched to any gene: 12. This CDR3 region has 16 residues. CDR1 MNHEY and CDR2 SMNVEV come from the germline V gene (reference sequence). CDR3 protein: CASSFSLPGQGTKLFF. The DNA of the CDR3 is TGTGCCAGCAGTTTCTCTCTTCCGGGACAGGGGACGAAACTGTTTTTT.

CDR3 coding DNA: TGTGCCAGCAGTGAGGGATATAACTATGGCTACACCTTC. Translated, it gives CASSEGYNYGYTF. This sequence joins TRBV25-1 and TRBJ1-2, with D hard to call. Deletions cut 3 bases from V and 1 base from J, with 6 bases between. This CDR3 is 13 amino acids long. Germline V gives CDR1 MGHDK, CDR2 SYGVNS.

The chain uses TRBV24-1 and TRBJ2-5; tentatively, D is TRBD1 (6 bases). Germline V gene lookup returns CDR1 KGHDR and CDR2 SFDVKD. This CDR3 is built from 16 residues. The V gene lost 3 bases and the J gene lost 0 bases, with 13 bases spanning the gap. The chain's CDR3 is CATSDRTDIYQETQYF. CDR3 nucleotide sequence: TGTGCCACCAGTGATCGGACAGACATCTACCAAGAGACCCAGTACTTC.

The J gene is TRBJ2-2, the V gene TRBV6-1, with 9 bases that match TRBD2. From germline, CDR1 is MNHNS and CDR2 SASEGT. CDR3 length: 17 amino acids. Trimming at V came to 6 bases and at J to 5 bases, leaving 13 bases not matched to a gene. CDR3 residues: CASSPEAGGIGTGELFF. The CDR3 bases are TGTGCCAGCAGCCCCGAAGCGGGGGGAATCGGGACCGGGGAGCTGTTTTTT.

The chain joins TRBV28 to TRBJ1-1, with 10 bases lining up with TRBD1. This CDR3 contains 14 residues. The germline V gene has CDR1 MDHEN and CDR2 SYDVKM. V lost 6 bases to trimming and J lost 5 bases; unmatched junction nucleotides: 6. In DNA form, the CDR3 reads TGTGCCAGCAGGACGACAGGGGGCAGGACTGAAGCTTTCTTT. Protein: CASRTTGGRTEAFF.

The chain recombines TRBV7-9 with TRBJ2-7; D ambiguous. The CDR3 runs to 14 residues. Per the germline V gene, CDR1 is SEHNR and CDR2 is FQNEAQ (reference sequence). Between the trimmed V and J ends, which lost 5 bases and 5 bases, there was a span of 16 bases. CDR3 nucleotide sequence: TGTGCCAGCAGCGCCCCCTCGGTCCCCAACGAGCAGTACTTC. Its protein product is CASSAPSVPNEQYF. Full variable domain (remainder filled in from reference TRBV7-9 and TRBJ2-7): DTGVSQNPRHKITKRGQNVTFRCDPISEHNRLYWYRQTLGQGPEFLTYFQNEAQLEKSRLLSDRFSAERPKGSFSTLEIQRTEQGDSAMYLCASSAPSVPNEQYFGPGTRLTVT.

This chain uses TRBV24-1 with TRBJ2-1; TRBD1 is a possible D gene (6 bases). CDR1 KGHDR and CDR2 SFDVKD come from the germline V gene. Trimming took 4 bases from V and 0 from J, leaving 15 bases between them. This CDR3 comprises 17 residues. The DNA of the CDR3 is TGTGCCACCAGTGACCCCTCGGACAGTCGCTCCTACAATGAGCAGTTCTTC. Translating gives CATSDPSDSRSYNEQFF.

The chain links TRBV20-1 to TRBJ1-1, with D unresolved. CDR1 is DFQATT, CDR2 SNEGSKA, per germline (reference sequence). V was trimmed by 5 bases and J by 1 base, leaving 11 bases between them. The CDR3 runs 13 residues. CDR3 coding DNA: TGCAGTGCTTTATCTTGGAGGAACACTGAAGCTTTCTTT. Its translation: CSALSWRNTEAFF.

With respect to this clonotype: This may come from a read error, since a much larger clone is one base off. The chain links TRBV5-1 to TRBJ2-3, with a possible D match to TRBD2 (6 bases). The CDR3 is 16 amino acids. V lost 0 bases to trimming and J lost 5 bases, with 16 bases between them. The germline V gene has CDR1 SGHRS and CDR2 YFSETQ. The CDR3 DNA reads as TGCGCCAGCAGCTTGGTAGCGGCGGGGCCCCAAGATACGCAGTATTTT. Its translation is CASSLVAAGPQDTQYF. Looking up the rest from reference TRBV5-1 and TRBJ2-3 gives the full variable domain: KAGVTQTPRYLIKTRGQQVTLSCSPISGHRSVSWYQQTPGQGLQFLFEYFSETQRNKGNFPGRFSGRQFSNSRSEMNVSTLELGDSALYLCASSLVAAGPQDTQYFGPGTRLTVL.

This chain links TRBV7-3 with TRBJ2-2; D may be TRBD2 (7 bases). Trimming took off 3 bases at V and 12 bases at J, with 11 bases between the two ends. The CDR3 has 12 residues. Germline CDR1 and CDR2: SGHTA and FQGTGA. The CDR3 loop reads CASSLGGAKLFF. CDR3 nucleotides: TGTGCCAGCAGCTTGGGGGGGGCTAAGCTGTTTTTT.

The sample holds many counts of this clonotype. The genes are TRBV5-4 and TRBJ2-3, with TRBD1 matching 8 bases. Germline lookup yields CDR1 SGHNT and CDR2 YYREEE (reference sequence). This CDR3 has 16 residues. J was trimmed by 0 bases and V by 2 bases; bases with no gene match: 5. Here the CDR3 reads CASSFPGQGSTDTQYF. CDR3 DNA sequence: TGTGCCAGCAGCTTTCCTGGACAGGGCAGCACAGATACGCAGTATTTT.

This clonotype occurred many times. The V gene is TRBV7-3, the J gene TRBJ2-5, with 7 bases aligning to TRBD2. Per germline, CDR1 SGHTA and CDR2 FQGTGA. Germline trimming cut 6 bases from V and 2 bases from J; bases unmatched to any gene: 12. The CDR3 runs to 16 residues. The CDR3 loop is CASSPYGGGVQETQYF. CDR3 nucleotides: TGTGCCAGCAGTCCCTACGGGGGAGGGGTACAAGAGACCCAGTACTTC.

This clonotype was seen more than once but under ten times. V is TRBV5-4 and J is TRBJ2-1; D may be TRBD1 (5 bases). Germline lookup yields CDR1 SGHNT and CDR2 YYREEE (reference sequence). The CDR3 has 11 residues. V lost 7 bases to trimming and J lost 6 bases, with 8 bases between them. Here the CDR3 reads CASQGTNEQFF. The CDR3 DNA reads TGTGCCAGCCAGGGAACCAATGAGCAGTTCTTC.

The rearrangement joins TRBV2 to TRBJ1-5; tentative D call: TRBD1 (5 bases). CDR1 and CDR2 (germline): SNHLY, FYNNEI. The CDR3 has 17 residues. Deletions cut 1 base from V and 3 bases from J, with 16 bases between. CDR3 in DNA: TGTGCCAGCAGTGAAGGAAAGTATAGGGGCGCCAATCAGCCCCAGCATTTT. Translation gives CASSEGKYRGANQPQHF. The full variable domain, in which reference TRBV2 and TRBJ1-5 provide the parts outside the CDR3, is EPEVTQTPSHQVTQMGQEVILRCVPISNHLYFYWYRQILGQKVEFLVSFYNNEISEKSEIFDDQFSVERPDGSNFTLKIRSTKLEDSAMYFCASSEGKYRGANQPQHFGDGTRLSIL.

The chain employs TRBV29-1 and TRBJ2-7, with 7 bases that match TRBD1. J gave up 1 base and V 3 bases, and 3 bases lay outside the gene matches. The CDR3 is 13 amino acids. Per germline, CDR1 SQVTM and CDR2 ANQGSEA. The CDR3 is CSVETGWSYEQYF. The CDR3 DNA follows: TGCAGCGTTGAGACAGGGTGGTCCTACGAGCAGTACTTC.

This clonotype was picked up many times. The J gene is TRBJ1-2, the V gene TRBV12-3 or TRBV12-4, with a tentative D call TRBD1 (5 bases). Trimming stripped 3 bases from V and 13 bases from J, with 12 bases between. The CDR3 is 11 amino acids. The CDR3 DNA reads as TGTGCCAGCAGTTTCTGGGACTCGGTCACCTTC. The encoded protein is CASSFWDSVTF.

This clonotype was counted between two and nine times. The rearrangement uses TRBV4-1 and TRBJ2-2; possible D gene TRBD1, 7 bases. The CDR3 loop spans 19 amino acids. In germline, CDR1 is MGHRA, CDR2 YSYEKL. Trimming removed 0 bases from V and 0 bases from J, with 17 bases in between. The CDR3 here is CASSQDLWAGGSNTGELFF. The CDR3 coding sequence is TGCGCCAGCAGCCAAGATTTGTGGGCAGGGGGGTCGAACACCGGGGAGCTGTTTTTT.